The TCR beta chain under discussion was sequenced for a study of T cells after somatic rescue of genetic block. Profiling relied on immunoSEQ multiplex PCR, and the TCRdb table lists in-frame clones only, not all of them. The sample consists of over 95,000 clones, around 90% of them appearing once. The germline V gene encodes CDR1 SGHTA and CDR2 FQGNSA. This CDR3 is 12 amino acids long. V dropped 5 bases and J dropped 4 bases, with 9 bases sitting between them. This TCR was recovered from a woman between 18 and 29 years old. This rearrangement joins TRBV7-2 to TRBJ2-7; D is undetermined. Sequences were obtained from peripheral blood mononuclear cells (PBMCs). For the CDR3, the DNA is TGTGCCAGCAGCGGGCCCTTATACGAGCAGTACTTC. Amino acid sequence: CASSGPLYEQYF.